This T cell receptor beta chain was captured in a study of T cell repertoires in cytomegalovirus infection. Study information: Signatures in public TCR beta sequences pointed to both CMV infection and matching HLA type.

TCRdb re-called the reads through MiXCR, storing one row per CDR3 protein. The repertoire holds about 190,000 distinct CDR3 sequences, with 8.5% to 10% as singletons. A remark on this clonotype: The antigen is not known.

General study findings and limits: Totalled public TCR beta family frequency picked out people who carried CMV plus the relevant HLA. The ex vivo response was dominated by HLA-C-restricted CMV-specific TCR beta clonotypes.

This TCR was sampled from a human donor in good health (CMV status not recorded). Some clones in this sample may be carry-over from other donors' samples. The specimen was PBMCs.

CDR3 in amino acids: CASSKAGVEKLFF. For the CDR3, the DNA is TGTGCCAGCAGCAAGGCTGGGGTCGAAAAACTGTTTTTT. J is TRBJ1-4 and V is TRBV7-2; D not certain. This CDR3 spans 13 amino acids. Trimming took off 5 bases at V and 8 bases at J, with 12 bases between the two ends. Germline lookup yields CDR1 SGHTA and CDR2 FQGNSA.